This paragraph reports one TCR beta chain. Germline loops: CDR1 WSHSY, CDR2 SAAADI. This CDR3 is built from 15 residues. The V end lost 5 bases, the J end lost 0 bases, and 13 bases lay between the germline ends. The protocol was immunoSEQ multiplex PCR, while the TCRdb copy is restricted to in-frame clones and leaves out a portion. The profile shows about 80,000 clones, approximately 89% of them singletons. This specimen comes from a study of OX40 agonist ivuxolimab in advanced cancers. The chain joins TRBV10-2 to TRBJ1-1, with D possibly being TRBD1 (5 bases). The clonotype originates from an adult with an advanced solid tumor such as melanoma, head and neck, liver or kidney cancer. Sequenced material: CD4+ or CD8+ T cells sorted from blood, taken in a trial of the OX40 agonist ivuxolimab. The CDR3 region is CASSPVAGLNTEAFF. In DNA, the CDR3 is TGCGCCAGCAGTCCTGTCGCAGGGCTGAACACTGAAGCTTTCTTT.